The rows below give T cell receptor beta chains drawn from one sample of a study of response to subunit inactivated influenza vaccine. TCRdb independently ran MiXCR on the RT-PCR reads; one entry per CDR3 protein. The sample yields about 570,000 distinct CDR3 sequences, over 9% seen once. The data were also submitted as part of a second study, on T cells expressing NK-cell markers.

This sample comprised PBMCs from blood, obtained on the day of vaccination. The receptors shown here come from a man in his fifties who received an inactivated influenza vaccine. Both conserved end residues are part of each CDR3. Fields, in order: J gene, clone size, V gene, D gene, CDR3 protein, CDR3 DNA. D genes are given only for firm matches. Clone size is given for some rows only: seen once, a few or many times, or a class if the clone is expanded.

TRBJ2-7,few,TRBV4-3,TRBD2,CASSHDLAGGPYEQYF,TGCGCCAGCAGCCATGACCTAGCGGGAGGGCCCTACGAGCAGTACTTC
TRBJ2-2,-,TRBV5-1,TRBD1,CASQKQGATGELFF,TGCGCCAGCCAGAAACAGGGGGCGACTGGGGAGCTGTTTTTT
TRBJ1-1,-,TRBV27,TRBD1,CASSPNRQGEAFF,TGTGCCAGCAGTCCGAACCGACAGGGTGAAGCTTTCTTT
TRBJ2-7,many,TRBV4-1,-,CASSQGSELSYEQYF,TGCGCCAGCAGCCAAGGGTCAGAACTCAGCTACGAGCAGTACTTC
TRBJ1-5,many,TRBV7-9,-,CASSSGGNQPQHF,TGTGCCAGCAGCTCCGGTGGGAATCAGCCCCAGCATTTT
TRBJ2-7,many,TRBV5-1,-,CASSLALGAYEQYF,TGCGCCAGCAGCTTGGCCTTGGGAGCCTACGAGCAGTACTTC
TRBJ1-2,few,TRBV5-1,-,CASSLSVTGPDGGYTF,TGCGCCAGCAGCTTGTCTGTAACGGGACCCGACGGTGGCTACACCTTC
TRBJ2-5,-,TRBV11-2,TRBD1,CASSLGRDRAVRETQYF,TGTGCCAGCAGCTTAGGCCGGGACAGGGCGGTTCGAGAGACCCAGTACTTC
TRBJ1-2,few,TRBV2,TRBD1,CASSVGQGYGYTF,TGTGCCAGCAGTGTAGGACAGGGGTATGGCTACACCTTC
TRBJ2-1,few,TRBV5-6,-,CASSPIRLASNEQFF,TGTGCCAGCAGTCCGATAAGGCTAGCGTCCAATGAGCAGTTCTTC
TRBJ1-5,-,TRBV20-1,TRBD1,CSASTGNSNQPQHF,TGCAGTGCATCGACAGGGAATAGCAATCAGCCCCAGCATTTT
TRBJ2-5,-,TRBV11-2,-,CASSPPGTQYF,TGTGCCAGCAGCCCCCCTGGGACCCAGTACTTC
TRBJ2-7,few,TRBV18,-,CASSPKTGYEQYF,TGTGCCAGCTCACCAAAGACAGGTTACGAGCAGTACTTC
TRBJ2-1,-,TRBV7-9,-,CASSLLGANEQFF,TGTGCCAGCAGCTTACTCGGCGCCAATGAGCAGTTCTTC
TRBJ2-7,few,TRBV5-1,-,CASSYYTASSYEQYF,TGCGCCAGCAGTTATTATACGGCATCTTCCTACGAGCAGTACTTC
TRBJ2-2,few,TRBV4-2,-,CASSQGSRGWPYTGELFF,TGTGCCAGCAGCCAAGGGAGCCGGGGATGGCCGTACACCGGGGAGCTGTTTTTT
TRBJ2-1,few,TRBV13,-,CASSLGVKRGDFSYNEQFF,TGTGCCAGCAGCTTAGGGGTCAAGAGAGGGGACTTCTCCTACAATGAGCAGTTCTTC
TRBJ1-2,-,TRBV5-1,-,CASSLQSDNYGYTF,TGCGCCAGCAGCTTGCAGTCGGATAACTATGGCTACACCTTC
TRBJ2-7,few,TRBV4-3,-,CASSQEEQGEQYF,TGCGCCAGCAGCCAAGAAGAGCAGGGCGAGCAGTACTTC
TRBJ2-1,few,TRBV9,TRBD2,CASSASGSGGGLYNEQFF,TGTGCCAGCAGCGCAAGTGGGAGTGGCGGGGGACTTTACAATGAGCAGTTCTTC
TRBJ2-1,-,TRBV10-3,TRBD2,CATNLGGGPPYNEQFF,TGTGCCACCAATCTCGGCGGGGGGCCCCCCTACAATGAGCAGTTCTTC
TRBJ2-5,few,TRBV7-6,-,CASSPGRAPQTQYF,TGTGCCAGCAGCCCAGGCAGGGCTCCACAGACCCAGTACTTC
TRBJ1-2,few,TRBV29-1,-,CSVGSGSGNYGYTF,TGCAGCGTTGGGTCGGGCAGCGGGAACTATGGCTACACCTTC
TRBJ2-2,many,TRBV7-2,-,CASRGKGRVNTGELFF,TGTGCCAGCAGAGGCAAGGGAAGGGTGAACACCGGGGAGCTGTTTTTT
TRBJ2-1,-,TRBV7-9,TRBD2,CASRLGLAGGSNEQFF,TGTGCCAGCAGGTTGGGACTAGCGGGAGGAAGTAATGAGCAGTTCTTC
TRBJ2-1,-,TRBV14,TRBD2,CASSPGLARVNEQFF,TGTGCCAGCAGCCCGGGACTAGCGAGGGTCAATGAGCAGTTCTTC
TRBJ2-1,-,TRBV15,TRBD1,CATSSPGTGLANEQFF,TGTGCCACCAGCTCACCCGGGACAGGGTTAGCAAATGAGCAGTTCTTC
TRBJ1-5,-,TRBV20-1,TRBD1,CSARTPGQGVHF,TGCAGTGCTCGGACGCCTGGCCAGGGGGTCCATTTT
TRBJ2-3,-,TRBV4-2,-,CASSQDEQINTDTQYF,TGTGCCAGCAGCCAAGATGAACAGATAAACACAGATACGCAGTATTTT
TRBJ2-7,few,TRBV12-3/TRBV12-4,TRBD2,CASSTYSGKNSYEQYF,TGTGCCAGCAGTACCTATAGCGGGAAAAACTCCTACGAGCAGTACTTC
TRBJ2-1,few,TRBV20-1,TRBD2,CSASWRSGNNEQFF,TGCAGTGCTAGTTGGCGTAGCGGGAACAATGAGCAGTTCTTC
TRBJ1-1,-,TRBV6-2/TRBV6-3,-,CASSDLDGQWAFF,TGTGCCAGCAGTGACCTCGACGGACAGTGGGCTTTCTTT
TRBJ2-2,few,TRBV18,TRBD1,CASSPNHRTGAGELFF,TGTGCCAGCTCCCCTAACCATCGGACAGGTGCCGGGGAGCTGTTTTTT
TRBJ1-1,few,TRBV20-1,-,CSALGAGAGTEAFF,TGCAGTGCCCTAGGAGCAGGGGCGGGAACTGAAGCTTTCTTT
TRBJ2-1,-,TRBV11-3,TRBD2,CASSTGTSVNEQFF,TGTGCCAGCAGCACTGGGACTAGCGTCAATGAGCAGTTCTTC
TRBJ2-7,-,TRBV6-2/TRBV6-3,TRBD2,CASSHGLAARDEQYF,TGTGCCAGCAGCCACGGCCTAGCGGCCCGGGACGAGCAGTACTTC
TRBJ1-5,few,TRBV6-5,-,CASSYYQAANNQPQHF,TGTGCCAGCAGTTACTACCAGGCAGCCAACAATCAGCCCCAGCATTTT
TRBJ2-1,few,TRBV7-9,-,CASSLSVANEQFF,TGTGCCAGCAGCCTATCGGTAGCGAATGAGCAGTTCTTC
TRBJ2-4,-,TRBV11-1,-,CATKTPPGPNLAKNIQYF,TGTGCCACCAAGACCCCGCCGGGACCTAATTTAGCCAAAAACATTCAGTACTTC
TRBJ1-5,-,TRBV5-1,-,CASSQDGYSNQPQHF,TGCGCCAGCAGCCAGGACGGGTATAGCAATCAGCCCCAGCATTTT